This T cell receptor (beta chain) was observed in a study of brain T cells in children with intractable seizures. Measured with immunoSEQ multiplex PCR; TCRdb has only the in-frame clones, and not every one. The table includes approximately 23,000 clones, roughly 94% detected once. V was pared by 4 bases and J by 9 bases, with 10 bases between. This CDR3 has 11 amino acids. CDR1 and CDR2 (germline): SGHDN, FVKESK. Only cases whose brain tissue showed the highest T cell transcript signatures were sequenced. The chain employs TRBV14 and TRBJ2-7, with D perhaps matching TRBD2 (6 bases). The material sequenced was peripheral blood, taken at surgery. The receptor comes from a boy aged 10-17 years with focal cortical dysplasia and intractable seizures. The CDR3 DNA follows: TGTGCCAGCAGCCCCGGGGGAGCGCAGTACTTC. Its protein product is CASSPGGAQYF.